Each of the 18 T cell receptor beta chains below was sequenced from the same sample in a study of beta chain features in type 1 diabetes. Broader study findings: Within each of all four CD4+ subsets, Type 1 diabetes patients had TCRB CDR3s that were moderately but significantly shorter.

Their target antigens are unknown. The isolated RNA, all of it, was reverse transcribed, so expressed TCRB transcripts were what got sequenced. Using immunoSEQ multiplex PCR, the repertoire was profiled, and TCRdb retains in-frame clones only, with some absent. The table shows fewer than 300,000 clones, with roughly 22% occurring only once. The material sequenced was naive CD4+ T cells from blood. The receptors derive from a woman in her thirties or forties with type 1 diabetes.

In this sample, this clone turned up a few times. V and J are TRBV7-8 and TRBJ1-6; D remains unclear. Germline V gene sequence: CDR1 SGHVS, CDR2 FQNEAQ. This CDR3 region has 12 residues. V was shortened by 1 base and J by 10 bases, with 5 bases between the two germline ends. This chain's CDR3 is CASSLVESPLHF. DNA for the CDR3: TGTGCCAGCAGCTTAGTCGAGTCACCCCTCCACTTT. Full variable domain (remainder filled in from reference TRBV7-8 and TRBJ1-6): GAGVSQSPRYKVAKRGQDVALRCDPISGHVSLFWYQQALGQGPEFLTYFQNEAQLDKSGLPSDRFFAERPEGSVSTLKIQRTQQEDSAVYLCASSLVESPLHFGNGTRLTVT.

The chain couples TRBV4-3 to TRBJ1-6; D gene ambiguous. V lost 4 bases to trimming and J lost 0 bases, with 16 bases between them. CDR1 is LGHNA and CDR2 is YSLEER in the germline V gene. CDR3 length: 18 amino acids. This CDR3 reads CASSRSLATSSYNSPLHF. Written as DNA, the CDR3 is TGCGCCAGCAGCCGCAGCCTGGCGACTTCCTCCTATAATTCACCCCTCCACTTT.

This clone was counted between two and nine times. This sequence joins TRBV7-3 and TRBJ1-6, with 9 nucleotides matching TRBD1. V shed 4 bases, J shed 8 bases, and the junction held 3 bases outside the gene matches. This CDR3 is 14 amino acids long. Germline lookup yields CDR1 SGHTA and CDR2 FQGTGA. For the CDR3, the DNA is TGTGCCAGCAGCTCACAGGGGGCTGATTCACCCCTCCACTTT. Residues: CASSSQGADSPLHF.

This clone was seen only a few times. The CDR3 bases are TGTGCCAGCTCACCCGACAGGCTGAACACCGGGGAGCTGTTTTTT. Translation gives CASSPDRLNTGELFF. The genes are TRBV18 and TRBJ2-2; the D gene is possibly TRBD1 (6 bases). The V end lost 3 bases, the J end lost 1 base, and 9 bases lay between the germline ends. The CDR3 extends over 15 amino acids. Germline loops: CDR1 KGHSH, CDR2 LQKENI.

This chain links TRBV12-5 with TRBJ2-1, with a tentative D call TRBD2 (6 bases). CDR3 length: 15 amino acids. The V gene's germline CDR1 is LGHNT and CDR2 FRNRAP. Trimming took 1 base from V and 2 from J, leaving 9 bases between them. The CDR3 region is CASGLGAGTYNEQFF. The CDR3 DNA follows: TGTGCTAGTGGTTTGGGAGCGGGTACCTACAATGAGCAGTTCTTC.

This rearrangement joins TRBV9 to TRBJ1-2; the D is unclear. V shed 3 bases and J shed 0 bases, with 12 bases lying between them. This CDR3 region has 15 residues. The germline V gene has CDR1 SGDLS and CDR2 YYNGEE. The CDR3 nucleotides read TGTGCCAGCAGCGCATCACTCGGGACTAACTATGGCTACACCTTC. It is translated as CASSASLGTNYGYTF.

The chain joins TRBV30 to TRBJ1-1; D possibly corresponds to TRBD1 (5 bases). Trimming shortened V by 1 base and J by 6 bases, and 12 bases separated the two germline ends. The CDR3 length is 13 residues. CDR1 and CDR2 (germline): GTSNPN, SVGIG (reference sequence). The CDR3 spells CAWSAGLGSEAFF. CDR3 in DNA: TGTGCCTGGAGTGCAGGGTTAGGGTCTGAAGCTTTCTTT.

This clone occurred a few times. The chain carries TRBV11-1 and TRBJ2-1; 8 nucleotides agree with TRBD2. Trimming removed 2 bases from V and 8 bases from J; junction bases left unmatched: 5. Germline CDR1 SGHAT, CDR2 FQDESV (reference sequence). This CDR3 contains 14 residues. CDR3 residues: CASSLTGTRDEQFF. The DNA for the CDR3 is TGTGCCAGCAGCTTAACCGGGACTAGGGATGAGCAGTTCTTC.

The V call is TRBV29-1, the J call TRBJ1-2; 7 bases map to TRBD1. The germline V gene encodes CDR1 SQVTM and CDR2 ANQGSEA. After removal of 2 bases from V and 0 bases from J, the junction contained 3 bases not matched to a gene. CDR3 length: 14 residues. DNA of the CDR3: TGCAGCGTTGAACACAGGGGAGCTAACTATGGCTACACCTTC. Its translation: CSVEHRGANYGYTF.

The chain carries TRBV6-6 and TRBJ2-7; 13 nucleotides align to TRBD2. Germline values: CDR1 MNHNY, CDR2 SVGAGI (reference sequence). The ends lost 4 bases at V and 9 bases at J; junction bases unmatched: 6. The CDR3 runs to 14 residues. The CDR3 is CASSFGTSGVRQYF. CDR3 coding DNA: TGTGCCAGCAGTTTCGGGACTAGCGGGGTAAGGCAGTACTTC.

There are a few counts of this clone. The genes are TRBV5-1 and TRBJ2-1, with TRBD1 as a possible D gene (5 bases). The CDR3 spans 15 residues. V was pared by 0 bases and J by 5 bases, with 12 bases between. Germline V gene lookup returns CDR1 SGHRS and CDR2 YFSETQ. Here the CDR3 DNA reads TGCGCCAGCAGCTTGGAGGGGATGGGAAACAATGAGCAGTTCTTC. Translating gives CASSLEGMGNNEQFF.

In its sample, this clone was seen a few times. The chain has TRBV30 and TRBJ2-1; 15 bases agree with TRBD2. The V and J ends lost 2 bases and 7 bases, in that order; junction bases with no gene match: 6. CDR1 and CDR2 (germline): GTSNPN, SVGIG (reference sequence). This CDR3 region has 16 residues. CDR3 in amino acids: CAWSTGLAGGRNEQFF. The CDR3 DNA reads as TGTGCCTGGAGTACGGGACTAGCGGGAGGACGGAATGAGCAGTTCTTC.

V usage is TRBV6-5 and J usage is TRBJ1-1; TRBD1 matches at 9 bases. Germline V gene lookup returns CDR1 MNHEY and CDR2 SVGAGI. Germline trimming cut 5 bases from V and 7 bases from J; bases unmatched to any gene: 8. This CDR3 is built from 14 residues. This CDR3 is CASSNTGGKGEAFF. CDR3 nucleotides: TGTGCCAGCAGTAATACAGGGGGCAAGGGTGAAGCTTTCTTT.

The chain links TRBV28 to TRBJ2-3; possible D gene TRBD2, 5 bases. The CDR3 is 14 amino acids. V was clipped by 6 bases and J by 5 bases, with 15 bases between them. CDR1 is MDHEN and CDR2 is SYDVKM in the germline V gene. The CDR3 loop reads CASRGGSSLDTQYF. The CDR3, as DNA: TGTGCCAGCAGGGGCGGGTCTTCCCTAGATACGCAGTATTTT.

This chain connects TRBV7-2 to TRBJ1-5, with 7 bases lining up with TRBD1. The J segment lost 3 bases and the V segment lost 5 bases, leaving 4 bases of the junction unmatched. Germline-derived CDR1 and CDR2 are SGHTA and FQGNSA. The CDR3 contains 14 residues. The CDR3 is CASSEGQPNQPQHF. DNA for the CDR3: TGTGCCAGCAGCGAGGGACAGCCCAATCAGCCCCAGCATTTT.

The chain recombines TRBV23-1 with TRBJ2-1; D perhaps matches TRBD2 (5 bases). Being an ORF, TRBV23-1 has a function that is uncertain. CDR3 size: 17 residues. V was shortened by 4 bases and J by 7 bases, with 23 bases between the two germline ends. The CDR3: CASSPSVEVGKRNEQFF. DNA for the CDR3: TGCGCCAGCAGTCCCTCTGTGGAGGTTGGTAAGAGGAATGAGCAGTTCTTC.

This clone was counted only a few times. This chain connects TRBV9 to TRBJ1-3; D gene ambiguous. Germline V CDR1 and CDR2: SGDLS, YYNGEE. The CDR3 has 16 residues. V shed 3 bases and J shed 0 bases, with 13 bases lying between them. The CDR3 sequence: CASSGATPSSGNTIYF. CDR3 coding DNA: TGTGCCAGCAGCGGAGCGACGCCTAGCTCTGGAAACACCATATATTTT.

This clone was seen a few times. This rearrangement joins TRBV9 to TRBJ2-3; a possible D gene is TRBD1 (6 bases). Germline V gene lookup returns CDR1 SGDLS and CDR2 YYNGEE. The CDR3 is 16 amino acids. The V end was cut by 0 bases, the J end by 5 bases, with 16 bases between. CDR3 loop: CASSVDTGNLGDTQYF. The CDR3 bases are TGTGCCAGCAGCGTAGATACAGGGAACCTTGGAGATACGCAGTATTTT.